This T cell receptor (beta chain) comes out of a study of technical replicates of blood from a few donors. Produced via immunoSEQ multiplex PCR; TCRdb's table is partial and in-frame only. Of 65,000 to 90,000 clones in the sample, roughly 85% were seen once. Trimming at V came to 5 bases and at J to 4 bases, leaving 12 bases not matched to a gene. The CDR3 covers 17 residues. Per germline, CDR1 SEHNR and CDR2 FQNEAQ (reference sequence). The V and J genes are TRBV7-9 and TRBJ2-3; 10 nucleotides match TRBD1. Sequencing was done on a sample of PBMCs. The clonotype comes from a human donor in good health. Some clones in this sample may be carry-over from other donors' samples. CDR3 sequence: CASSQAPRTGGADTQYF. CDR3 nucleotide sequence: TGTGCCAGCAGCCAAGCCCCGAGGACAGGGGGGGCAGATACGCAGTATTTT.